These T cell receptor beta chains were read from a single sample in a study of naive and memory T cell subsets. Using its own MiXCR run on the UMI-ligation and nested PCR reads, TCRdb lists one record per CDR3 protein. The table includes about 21,000 distinct CDR3 sequences, approximately 11% detected once. Sequenced: central memory CD8+ T cells from blood. The origin of the receptors is a human donor in good health. The CDR3 runs from the conserved cysteine through the conserved F or W. Fields, in order: clone size, D gene, J gene, V gene, CDR3 DNA, CDR3 protein. A D gene is named only where the DNA matches it firmly. Rows give clone size only sometimes, using once, few, many, or a class for an expanded clone.

few | TRBD1 | TRBJ2-3 | TRBV11-2 | TGTGCCAGCAGCTTGTCGACAGGGACCTTCACAGATACGCAGTATTTT | CASSLSTGTFTDTQYF
few | TRBD2 | TRBJ2-7 | TRBV4-2 | TGTGCCAGCAGCCAAGATAGCGGGAGCTCCTACGAGCAGTACTTC | CASSQDSGSSYEQYF
few | TRBD1 | TRBJ2-7 | TRBV2 | TGTGCCACCAGTTTGACAGGGGGGAATTCCTACGAGCAGTACTTC | CATSLTGGNSYEQYF
many | . | TRBJ1-1 | TRBV29-1 | TGCAGCGCCACGGGGCGGGACAACAAAGCTTTCTTT | CSATGRDNKAFF
few | . | TRBJ1-1 | TRBV6-5 | TGTGCCAGCAGCAAGGGGAACACTGAAGCTTTCTTT | CASSKGNTEAFF
many | TRBD2 | TRBJ2-5 | TRBV7-9 | TGTGCCAGCAGCGAGGGACTAGCGGGACTCCAAGAGACCCAGTACTTC | CASSEGLAGLQETQYF
few | . | TRBJ1-1 | TRBV28 | TGTGCCAGCAGTTTATTCGGGTCGAACACTGAAGCTTTCTTT | CASSLFGSNTEAFF
many | . | TRBJ2-2 | TRBV28 | TGTGCCAGCAGTTATATTACCGGGGAGCTGTTTTTT | CASSYITGELFF
. | . | TRBJ2-2 | TRBV7-9 | TGTGCCAGCAGCAGGACCGGGGAGCTGTTTTTT | CASSRTGELFF
. | . | TRBJ2-1 | TRBV20-1 | TGCAGTGCTCCCCTTCGTGGGAGAATCAATGAGCAGTTCTTC | CSAPLRGRINEQFF
few | . | TRBJ2-2 | TRBV19 | TGTGCCAGTAGTTCTTCTCGGACCGGGGAGCTGTTTTTT | CASSSSRTGELFF
few | . | TRBJ2-3 | TRBV6-5 | TGTGCCAGCAGACGAAACTTCAAACAGGGACTCACAGATACGCAGTATTTT | CASRRNFKQGLTDTQYF
. | . | TRBJ2-1 | TRBV20-1 | TGCAGTGCTAGGGGATTGGGGGAGGATCTCTACAATGAGCAGTTCTTC | CSARGLGEDLYNEQFF
few | . | TRBJ1-1 | TRBV4-1 | TGCGCCAGCAGCCACCGTTTCCAAGGGGGCACTGAAGCTTTCTTT | CASSHRFQGGTEAFF
. | . | TRBJ1-3 | TRBV9 | TGTGCCAGCAGCGTAGTGGGGAAAGACACCATATATTTT | CASSVVGKDTIYF
. | TRBD2 | TRBJ2-7 | TRBV4-1 | TGCGCCAGCAGCCAACTGCCCTCCGGACTAGCGACAGCCTACGAGCAGTACTTC | CASSQLPSGLATAYEQYF
many | . | TRBJ2-1 | TRBV6-1 | TGTGCCAGCAGTGATCCGGGAAATGAGCAGTTCTTC | CASSDPGNEQFF
. | . | TRBJ2-7 | TRBV10-3 | TGTGCCATCAGTGAGCCCGGGGGGCGTGAGCACGAGCAGTACTTC | CAISEPGGREHEQYF
many | TRBD1 | TRBJ1-4 | TRBV4-1 | TGCGCCAGCAGCGAAAGGAAATTGGACAGGAAGGGCGAAAAACTGTTTTTT | CASSERKLDRKGEKLFF
many | TRBD1 | TRBJ2-1 | TRBV5-1 | TGCGCCAGCAGCTTGTGGACAGGGAATGAGCAGTTCTTC | CASSLWTGNEQFF
few | TRBD2 | TRBJ2-1 | TRBV20-1 | TGCAGTCTGTACCTAGCGGGAGGGGGCAATGAGCAGTTCTTC | CSLYLAGGGNEQFF
few | TRBD2 | TRBJ2-1 | TRBV2 | TGTGCCAGCAGTTTTGGACTAGCGGGAGGTTCCTACAATGAGCAGTTCTTC | CASSFGLAGGSYNEQFF
many | TRBD2 | TRBJ2-1 | TRBV5-5 | TGTGCCAGCAGCTTGTCCGGCGGGAGTCTCGGCGAGCAGTTCTTC | CASSLSGGSLGEQFF
many | . | TRBJ2-2 | TRBV29-1 | TGCAGCGTTCGTATCGGGGAGCTGTTTTTT | CSVRIGELFF
medium-sized | . | TRBJ2-3 | TRBV9 | TGTGCCAGCAGCGTAAATACTGCCACAGATACGCAGTATTTT | CASSVNTATDTQYF
many | . | TRBJ2-3 | TRBV25-1 | TGTGCCAGCAGTTTGAGGAACGAGGATACGCAGTATTTT | CASSLRNEDTQYF
. | . | TRBJ2-3 | TRBV12-3/TRBV12-4 | TGTGCCAGCAGCGAGGAGGGGGCAAGGGCAGATACGCAGTATTTT | CASSEEGARADTQYF
. | . | TRBJ2-1 | TRBV3-1 | TGTGCCAGCAGCCCTGAGGGCGTAAGGGTCTACAATGAGCAGTTCTTC | CASSPEGVRVYNEQFF
few | TRBD2 | TRBJ2-5 | TRBV6-6 | TGTGCCAGCAGTGTAGCGGGATATGAGGAGACCCAGTACTTC | CASSVAGYEETQYF
many | TRBD2 | TRBJ2-1 | TRBV7-9 | TGTGCCAGCAGACACGCTAGCGGGAGAGGGAATGAGCAGTTCTTC | CASRHASGRGNEQFF
many | . | TRBJ1-6 | TRBV15 | TGTGCCACCAGCAGAGTAACGGGATTTGGACTTTCGTATAATTCACCCCTCCACTTT | CATSRVTGFGLSYNSPLHF
few | . | TRBJ2-4 | TRBV7-9 | TGTGCCAGCAGCGCGGAGTCAGGGAAAAACATTCAGTACTTC | CASSAESGKNIQYF
many | . | TRBJ1-1 | TRBV19 | TGTGCCAGTAGAAGAAGTTCGAACACTGAAGCTTTCTTT | CASRRSSNTEAFF
. | TRBD2 | TRBJ2-7 | TRBV28 | TGTGCCAGCAGACGGACTAGCGGGAGATCGTACGAGCAGTACTTC | CASRRTSGRSYEQYF
many | TRBD1 | TRBJ1-2 | TRBV28 | TGTGCCAGCAGGTTAACAGGGGGAGGGCATGGCTACACCTTC | CASRLTGGGHGYTF
few | . | TRBJ1-5 | TRBV6-2/TRBV6-3 | TGTGCCAGCAGTGACAATGGTCGACCCCAGCATTTT | CASSDNGRPQHF
. | TRBD2 | TRBJ2-1 | TRBV14 | TGTGCCAGCAGCCAGTTCCTAGCGGGAGGGGGTGTGTACAATGAGCAGTTCTTC | CASSQFLAGGGVYNEQFF
few | . | TRBJ2-1 | TRBV28 | TGTGCCAGCAGTTTCCCCCGAGGTTGGGGGTCAGGTAGATATGAGCAGTTCTTC | CASSFPRGWGSGRYEQFF
. | . | TRBJ2-7 | TRBV20-1 | TGCAGTGCTAGAGACAGGGCGAAGAACGAGCAGTACTTC | CSARDRAKNEQYF
medium-sized | . | TRBJ1-1 | TRBV28 | TGTGCCAGCAGTTTGTCATTAATAAACACTGAAGCTTTCTTT | CASSLSLINTEAFF
few | TRBD1 | TRBJ1-5 | TRBV27 | TGTGCCAGCAGTCCGGGACAGGGGGCTCGGCAGCCCCAGCATTTT | CASSPGQGARQPQHF